This is a list of T cell receptor beta chains from one sample in a study of CD8 T cells in ankylosing spondylitis. TCRdb independently ran MiXCR on the 5' RACE reads; one entry per CDR3 protein. The data contain 150,000 to 250,000 distinct CDR3 sequences, 9.5% to 15% of them singletons. Sequencing was done on a sample of blood, either unsorted or a sorted T cell fraction (not recorded which). These receptors were taken from a male donor with ankylosing spondylitis or in good health (not recorded which). Each CDR3 is given with its conserved first and last residue. Fields, in order: V gene, J gene, clone size, D gene, CDR3 DNA, CDR3 protein. The D gene is left open where the match is weak. Expanded clones are given a class, and other clones once, few, many or no size at all.

>TRBV12-3/TRBV12-4|TRBJ1-1|few|.
TGTGCCAGCAGTTTACCGGAGCTGAACACTGAAGCTTTCTTT
CASSLPELNTEAFF
>TRBV9|TRBJ2-5|few|.
TGTGCCAGCAGCGAGGGAAGGGTAGAGGAGACCCAGTACTTC
CASSEGRVEETQYF
>TRBV6-1|TRBJ2-3|few|.
TGTGCCAGCAGCCACCGGGACCGTTTTCGGGATACGCAGTATTTT
CASSHRDRFRDTQYF
>TRBV6-1|TRBJ1-1|few|.
TGTGCCAGCAGTGACCGGCGGATGAACACTGAAGCTTTCTTT
CASSDRRMNTEAFF
>TRBV29-1|TRBJ1-1|many|.
TGCAGCGCCCAAAGGGGCAGCTGGGGGGAAGCTTTCTTT
CSAQRGSWGEAFF
>TRBV7-8|TRBJ1-1|.|.
TGTGCCAGCAGCTTATCCCCCTCTACAGTGCCGAACACTGAAGCTTTCTTT
CASSLSPSTVPNTEAFF
>TRBV4-1|TRBJ1-1|few|.
TGCGCCAGCAGCCAAGAACCTGGGGCTGAAGCTTTCTTT
CASSQEPGAEAFF
>TRBV3-1|TRBJ2-7|few|.
TGTGCCAGCAGCCAGACGGGGGACTACGAGCAGTACTTC
CASSQTGDYEQYF
>TRBV12-3/TRBV12-4|TRBJ2-2|.|.
TGTGCCAGCAGTTTCGTCGGGGGCACCGGGGAGCTGTTTTTT
CASSFVGGTGELFF
>TRBV7-9|TRBJ2-1|many|.
TGTGCCAGCAGCCCAAGGCCGCGGAAAACCTACAATGAGCAGTTCTTC
CASSPRPRKTYNEQFF
>TRBV3-1|TRBJ2-1|.|TRBD2
TGTGCCAGCAGCCAAGATCTGGGGAGGGATGAGCAGTTCTTC
CASSQDLGRDEQFF
>TRBV4-1|TRBJ2-7|many|TRBD2
TGCGCCAGCAGCCTTAGGGGAGCGGGAGGCTCCTACGAGCAGTACTTC
CASSLRGAGGSYEQYF
>TRBV4-1|TRBJ2-7|.|TRBD2
TGCGCCAGCAGCCAAACTAGCGGGAGGGCTTACGAGCAGTACTTC
CASSQTSGRAYEQYF
>TRBV27|TRBJ2-7|.|.
TGTGCCAGCAGTTTAAAGGGCCTTTCCTACGAGCAGTACTTC
CASSLKGLSYEQYF
>TRBV5-1|TRBJ1-1|.|TRBD1
TGCGCCAGCCTACCCGACAGGGCGAACACTGAAGCTTTCTTT
CASLPDRANTEAFF
>TRBV6-4|TRBJ2-2|.|.
TGTGCCAGCAGCCCCGGGCCTGAAGTCGGCACCGGGGAGCTGTTTTTT
CASSPGPEVGTGELFF
>TRBV12-3/TRBV12-4|TRBJ1-1|many|.
TGTGCCAGCAGAGGGCCTGAAGCTTTCTTT
CASRGPEAFF
>TRBV19|TRBJ2-1|few|TRBD2
TGTGCCAGTAGTACGCCTACTAGCGGACTAAATGAGCAGTTCTTC
CASSTPTSGLNEQFF
>TRBV4-1|TRBJ2-1|.|TRBD2
TGCGCCAGCAGTAACCTGCGGGAGCTTGGCCCCAGGGAGCAGTTCTTC
CASSNLRELGPREQFF
>TRBV27|TRBJ2-1|few|TRBD2
TGTGCCAGCAGGCTTGGACTAGCGGTTAACAATGAGCAGTTCTTC
CASRLGLAVNNEQFF
>TRBV20-1|TRBJ2-2|many|.
TGCAGTGCTAGCCCAAGCGGCGATTTCACCGGGGAGCTGTTTTTT
CSASPSGDFTGELFF
>TRBV12-3/TRBV12-4|TRBJ1-5|.|TRBD1
TGTGCCAGCAGTGCCACAGGGGGCGCAGATCAGCCCCAGCATTTT
CASSATGGADQPQHF
>TRBV30|TRBJ2-7|few|TRBD2
TGTGCCTGGAGTGTAGTTAGTAGCGGGAGTACGGTGTCCTACGAGCAGTACTTC
CAWSVVSSGSTVSYEQYF
>TRBV20-1|TRBJ2-7|.|.
TGCAGTGCTGAAGGGCCAGCAACTTCCTACGAGCAGTACTTC
CSAEGPATSYEQYF
>TRBV2|TRBJ2-7|few|TRBD2
TGTGCCAGCAGTGAGACTAGCGGGGTCCACGAGCAGTACTTC
CASSETSGVHEQYF
>TRBV6-1|TRBJ2-1|.|.
TGTGCCAGCAGGAATACAGAGAGACCCTATAATGAGCAGTTCTTC
CASRNTERPYNEQFF
>TRBV6-5|TRBJ1-2|many|TRBD1
TGTGCCAGCAGTTACGAAGGGACAGGGATGTGGGGCTACACCTTC
CASSYEGTGMWGYTF
>TRBV12-3/TRBV12-4|TRBJ1-3|many|TRBD1
TGTGCCAGCAGTTCCTGGGACAGGGCTGGAAACACCATATATTTT
CASSSWDRAGNTIYF
>TRBV4-1|TRBJ1-1|few|.
TGCGCCAGCGGGCGGGGTTTGAACACTGAAGCTTTCTTT
CASGRGLNTEAFF
>TRBV12-3/TRBV12-4|TRBJ2-7|.|TRBD1
TGTGCCAGCAGCGGGACAGGGTTCTACGAGCAGTACTTC
CASSGTGFYEQYF
>TRBV11-2|TRBJ2-2|many|.
TGTGCCAGCAGCCCCCCCGGGACATCCCTCATCACCGGGGAGCTGTTTTTT
CASSPPGTSLITGELFF
>TRBV14|TRBJ2-2|few|TRBD1
TGTGCCAGCAGCCGAAACCCGGGGACAGGCACCGGGGAGCTGTTTTTT
CASSRNPGTGTGELFF
>TRBV2|TRBJ2-5|many|.
TGTGCCAGCAGTCTCCACCGGGACTTTCAAGAGACCCAGTACTTC
CASSLHRDFQETQYF
>TRBV12-3/TRBV12-4|TRBJ1-5|many|.
TGTGCCAGCAGTTTTGAGGGCCTCCGGCCCCAGCATTTT
CASSFEGLRPQHF
>TRBV30|TRBJ1-1|few|.
TGTGCCTGGAGTGGCGGGGCGGGCGAAGCTTTCTTT
CAWSGGAGEAFF
>TRBV7-9|TRBJ2-5|few|TRBD2
TGTGCCAGCAGCCCTACTAGCGGGAGGGCCAAAGAGACCCAGTACTTC
CASSPTSGRAKETQYF
>TRBV4-1|TRBJ2-7|many|.
TGCGCCAGCAGCCAAGGGACTGAGTACGAGCAGTACTTC
CASSQGTEYEQYF
>TRBV27|TRBJ1-1|few|.
TGTGCCAGCAGTTTTGGCGTCAGGTTTATTATAAACACTGAAGCTTTCTTT
CASSFGVRFIINTEAFF
>TRBV25-1|TRBJ2-5|.|.
TGTGCCAGTCTCCAGGACTGGGGCGAGGGGCAAGAGACCCAGTACTTC
CASLQDWGEGQETQYF
>TRBV12-3/TRBV12-4|TRBJ1-1|few|.
TGTGCCAGCAGCCTCCGACCGTTTAACACTGAAGCTTTCTTT
CASSLRPFNTEAFF
>TRBV11-3|TRBJ2-7|few|.
TGTGCCAGCAGCTTACGACAGGCAGGGTCCTACGAGCAGTACTTC
CASSLRQAGSYEQYF
>TRBV29-1|TRBJ1-1|.|TRBD1
TGCAGCGCTAGGACAGGGAACGGTGAAGCTTTCTTT
CSARTGNGEAFF
>TRBV6-4|TRBJ1-1|.|.
TGTGCCAGCAGCCCTATCGGGGGGGGAACTGAAGCTTTCTTT
CASSPIGGGTEAFF
>TRBV2|TRBJ2-7|few|.
TGTGCCAGTAGTGGGCTAGCCTACGAGCAGTACTTC
CASSGLAYEQYF
>TRBV20-1|TRBJ2-7|few|.
TGCAGTGCCCGTTCCGGCATGATTAACGAGCAGTACTTC
CSARSGMINEQYF
>TRBV7-8|TRBJ2-5|many|.
TGTGCCAGCAGCTTAATTGGGTGGGGACAAGAGACCCAGTACTTC
CASSLIGWGQETQYF
>TRBV7-9|TRBJ2-1|.|.
TGTGCCAGCAGCGAGGCTGAGCAGTTCTTC
CASSEAEQFF
>TRBV25-1|TRBJ2-6|many|.
TGTGCCAGCAGTGGGCCCCAGTACTCTGGGGCCAACGTCCTGACTTTC
CASSGPQYSGANVLTF
>TRBV5-6|TRBJ2-7|.|TRBD1
TGTGCCAGCAGCTTTACTGGACAGGGCAACTACGAGCAGTACTTC
CASSFTGQGNYEQYF
>TRBV18|TRBJ2-6|.|.
TGTGCCAGCTCACCAAGAGAGGCAGGGAGTATTTTAAGGGCCAACGTCCTGACTTTC
CASSPREAGSILRANVLTF
>TRBV4-1|TRBJ2-1|many|.
TGCGCCAGCTTTGGGGGCGGCCACAATGAGCAGTTCTTC
CASFGGGHNEQFF
>TRBV27|TRBJ1-2|few|.
.
CASSFGQGIRTF
>TRBV10-2|TRBJ2-1|few|.
TGCGCCAGCAGTGAGAGGTTGAGGGCCCAGGGTGAGCAGTTCTTC
CASSERLRAQGEQFF
>TRBV5-1|TRBJ2-7|few|TRBD2
TGCGCCAGCAGCTTGGAGTGGGGGTTGGCTAGCGGGGCCTACGAGCAGTACTTC
CASSLEWGLASGAYEQYF
>TRBV2|TRBJ2-3|few|TRBD2
TGTGCCAGCAGGGTAGCGGGGCACACAGATACGCAGTATTTT
CASRVAGHTDTQYF
>TRBV20-1|TRBJ2-7|.|TRBD1
TGCAGTGCTAGACCCTCCTGGCCCGACCGGACAGGTCTCTACGAGCAGTACTTC
CSARPSWPDRTGLYEQYF